This T cell receptor beta chain was documented in a study of OX40 agonist ivuxolimab in advanced cancers. Study summary: Intravenous ivuxolimab at 0.01 to 10 mg/kg was given to patients every 2 weeks.

Assay used: immunoSEQ multiplex PCR; TCRdb lists only in-frame clones, some missing. The sample carries 77,000 or so clones, 75% to 90% recorded once. This receptor was obtained from an adult with an advanced solid tumor such as melanoma, head and neck, liver or kidney cancer. The sequencing here drew on CD4+ or CD8+ T cells sorted from blood, taken in a trial of the OX40 agonist ivuxolimab.

The CDR3 sequence: CSADSVDTQYF. In DNA form, the CDR3 reads TGCAGTGCCGACTCGGTGGATACGCAGTATTTT. This chain joins TRBV20-1 and TRBJ2-3, with D unresolved. The CDR3 is 11 residues long. Per the germline V gene, CDR1 is DFQATT and CDR2 is SNEGSKA (reference sequence). V lost 6 bases and J 6 bases, leaving 10 bases between the germline ends.